A selection of T cell receptor beta chains follows, all from one sample in a study of blood T cell repertoires in COVID-19. Produced via immunoSEQ multiplex PCR; TCRdb's table is partial and in-frame only. The table has about 440,000 clones, around 88% seen once. The sequenced sample consisted of peripheral blood. These receptors all come from a woman aged 45-59 years with COVID-19, enrolled during active disease. Both conserved end residues are part of each CDR3. The D gene is left open where the match is weak. Clone sizes are given selectively: once, few, many, or a class where the clone is expanded.

d_gene,j_gene,abundance,v_gene,CDR3aa,CDR3nt
.,TRBJ1-6,once,TRBV14,CASSPVQSSSPLHF,TGTGCCAGCAGCCCCGTACAGTCCAGTTCACCCCTCCACTTT
TRBD1,TRBJ1-1,.,TRBV5-6,CASSLQGGYNTEAFF,TGTGCCAGCAGCTTACAGGGGGGATACAACACTGAAGCTTTCTTT
.,TRBJ2-3,.,TRBV5-4,CASSLGGLMGDTQYF,TGTGCCAGCAGCTTGGGGGGACTTATGGGGGATACGCAGTATTTT
TRBD2,TRBJ2-7,once,TRBV4-2,CASSQVSGTSDYEQYF,TGTGCCAGCAGCCAAGTTTCCGGGACTAGCGACTACGAGCAGTACTTC
TRBD2,TRBJ2-2,.,TRBV7-6,CASSSLGGGNTGELFF,TGTGCCAGCAGCTCCCTTGGGGGGGGGAACACCGGGGAGCTGTTTTTT
TRBD2,TRBJ2-7,.,TRBV9,CASSVEAGGSSYEQYF,TGTGCCAGCAGCGTAGAGGCGGGGGGGAGCTCCTACGAGCAGTACTTC
TRBD2,TRBJ2-5,.,TRBV11-2,CASSFRLAGAHQETQYF,TGTGCCAGCAGCTTTAGACTAGCGGGGGCCCACCAAGAGACCCAGTACTTC
.,TRBJ1-5,once,TRBV28,CASSLGQGGQPQHF,TGTGCCAGCAGTTTAGGCCAGGGCGGTCAGCCCCAGCATTTT
.,TRBJ1-2,.,TRBV12-5,CASGLGQDDYGYTF,TGTGCTAGTGGTTTGGGACAGGATGACTATGGCTACACCTTC
.,TRBJ1-4,.,TRBV3-1/TRBV3-2,CASSRGREASTNEKLFF,TGTGCCAGCAGCCGAGGCAGGGAGGCCTCAACTAATGAAAAACTGTTTTTT
.,TRBJ2-2,.,TRBV28,CASSSPRGRDYTGELFF,TGTGCCAGCAGTTCCCCCAGGGGACGGGATTACACCGGGGAGCTGTTTTTT
.,TRBJ2-1,.,TRBV4-1,CASSQSREQFF,TGCGCCAGCAGCCAATCGCGAGAGCAGTTCTTC
TRBD1,TRBJ1-2,.,TRBV28,CASSNRGPYGYTF,TGTGCCAGCAGCAACAGGGGGCCCTATGGCTACACCTTC
.,TRBJ2-1,.,TRBV28,CASSPNPSSYNEQFF,TGTGCCAGCAGCCCCAACCCGAGCTCCTACAATGAGCAGTTCTTC
.,TRBJ1-5,.,TRBV19,CASSYRVDQPQHF,TGTGCCAGTAGTTACAGGGTTGATCAGCCCCAGCATTTT
TRBD1,TRBJ1-1,.,TRBV19,CASSIARMDRAGAFF,TGTGCCAGTAGTATCGCCCGTATGGACAGGGCTGGAGCTTTCTTT
.,TRBJ1-6,.,TRBV13,CASSSSHSGVNNSPLHF,TGTGCCAGCAGCTCCTCACATTCCGGGGTGAATAATTCACCCCTCCACTTT
TRBD1,TRBJ1-4,.,TRBV5-1,CASSELQGAGEKLFF,TGCGCCAGCAGCGAACTTCAGGGGGCGGGAGAAAAACTGTTTTTT
TRBD1,TRBJ1-4,once,TRBV5-4,CASSYRTGRKATNEKLFF,TGTGCCAGCAGCTATAGGACAGGAAGGAAGGCAACTAATGAAAAACTGTTTTTT
.,TRBJ1-2,.,TRBV18,CASSPLADNGYTF,TGTGCCAGCTCACCATTGGCTGATAATGGCTACACCTTC
TRBD1,TRBJ1-2,.,TRBV9,CASSPHLEGAFPLNYGYTF,TGTGCCAGCAGCCCTCACCTCGAGGGGGCGTTTCCCCTTAACTATGGCTACACCTTC
TRBD2,TRBJ2-3,.,TRBV5-1,CASSSGLATDTQYF,TGCGCCAGCAGCTCAGGACTAGCCACTGATACGCAGTATTTT
TRBD2,TRBJ2-6,.,TRBV20-1,CSASTGGSESGANVLTF,TGCAGTGCCAGTACCGGGGGGTCCGAGTCTGGGGCCAACGTCCTGACTTTC
.,TRBJ2-7,.,TRBV2,CASGLGPSSYEQYF,TGTGCCAGCGGACTTGGGCCCAGTTCCTACGAGCAGTACTTC
.,TRBJ1-2,.,TRBV5-1,CASSLDTGNYGYTF,TGCGCCAGCAGCTTGGACACAGGGAACTATGGCTACACCTTC
.,TRBJ1-1,few,TRBV7-2,CASRGWNTEAFF,TGTGCCAGCCGGGGATGGAACACTGAAGCTTTCTTT
TRBD1,TRBJ1-4,.,TRBV20-1,CSASYTTGVGNEKLFF,TGCAGTGCTAGTTATACCACAGGGGTTGGTAATGAAAAACTGTTTTTT
.,TRBJ1-2,.,TRBV2,CASTPPGAGGYTF,TGTGCCAGCACCCCGCCCGGAGCTGGTGGCTACACCTTC
.,TRBJ2-3,.,TRBV5-1,CASSLVAGAYGDTQYF,TGCGCCAGCAGCTTGGTAGCAGGGGCCTATGGAGATACGCAGTATTTT
.,TRBJ2-1,.,TRBV29-1,CSVEDGLREHEQFF,TGCAGCGTTGAAGACGGTTTACGGGAACATGAGCAGTTCTTC
TRBD1,TRBJ2-7,.,TRBV5-4,CASWTGPLSGYF,TGTGCCAGCTGGACAGGGCCCCTTTCCGGGTACTTC
.,TRBJ1-6,.,TRBV30,CAWTGTDGGPLHF,TGTGCCTGGACCGGGACTGACGGAGGACCCCTCCACTTT
TRBD1,TRBJ2-7,.,TRBV7-9,CATSRTGYEQYF,TGTGCCACCTCCCGGACAGGTTACGAGCAGTACTTC
.,TRBJ1-4,few,TRBV5-6,CASSLGDNNEKLFF,TGTGCCAGCAGCTTGGGGGACAACAATGAAAAACTGTTTTTT
.,TRBJ2-2,.,TRBV7-6,CAIPGLHTGELFF,TGTGCCATTCCGGGACTCCACACCGGGGAGCTGTTTTTT
TRBD2,TRBJ2-3,.,TRBV28,CASSSPSGGALDTQYF,TGTGCCAGCAGTTCCCCTAGCGGGGGGGCTCTAGATACGCAGTATTTT
.,TRBJ2-2,once,TRBV5-1,CASSSPGDITGTMNTGELFF,TGCGCCAGCAGCTCCCCCGGGGACATTACCGGGACAATGAACACCGGGGAGCTGTTTTTT
TRBD2,TRBJ2-1,.,TRBV29-1,CSVTPLAGGQGEQFF,TGCAGCGTGACGCCACTAGCGGGGGGGCAGGGTGAGCAGTTCTTC
TRBD1,TRBJ1-1,.,TRBV27,CASSFRGLVDTEAFF,TGTGCCAGCAGTTTTAGGGGGCTCGTAGACACTGAAGCTTTCTTT
TRBD1,TRBJ1-2,.,TRBV28,CASSSFSQGSYGYTF,TGTGCCAGCAGTTCGTTTTCACAGGGGAGCTATGGCTACACCTTC
.,TRBJ2-3,.,TRBV5-5,CASSFRDHSTDTQYF,TGTGCCAGCAGCTTCAGGGATCATAGCACAGATACGCAGTATTTT
TRBD1,TRBJ2-2,.,TRBV7-9,CASSLAGQVLAWTGELFF,TGTGCCAGCAGCTTAGCGGGACAGGTCCTGGCGTGGACCGGGGAGCTGTTTTTT
.,TRBJ2-6,.,TRBV5-1,CASSLGGGANVLTF,TGCGCCAGCAGCTTGGGAGGTGGGGCCAACGTCCTGACTTTC
.,TRBJ2-2,.,TRBV9,CASSFSGEAGELFF,TGTGCCAGCAGTTTTAGCGGTGAGGCCGGGGAGCTGTTTTTT
TRBD1,TRBJ2-4,.,TRBV9,CASGDRDIQYF,TGTGCCAGCGGCGACAGGGACATTCAGTACTTC
TRBD1,TRBJ1-6,once,TRBV27,CASGLPRTGGNSPLHF,TGTGCCAGCGGTCTTCCACGGACAGGTGGTAATTCACCTCTCCACTTT
.,TRBJ1-3,.,TRBV5-1,CASSLTGGTGNTIYF,TGCGCCAGCAGCCTCACCGGGGGTACTGGAAACACCATATATTTT
.,TRBJ2-6,.,TRBV28,CASSITGSGANVLTF,TGTGCCAGCAGCATAACAGGGTCTGGGGCCAACGTCCTGACTTTC
TRBD2,TRBJ2-1,.,TRBV9,CASSRSGGGYNEQFF,TGTGCCAGCAGCCGGAGCGGGGGGGGCTACAATGAGCAGTTCTTC
.,TRBJ2-3,once,TRBV11-3,CASSVLQGDTQYF,TGTGCCAGCAGCGTCCTCCAGGGAGATACGCAGTATTTT
TRBD2,TRBJ2-3,.,TRBV15,CATSRGENTDTQYF,TGTGCCACCTCTCGGGGGGAGAACACAGATACGCAGTATTTT
.,TRBJ1-2,few,TRBV5-5,CATGTILEPGGYTF,TGTGCCACAGGGACAATCCTCGAACCGGGTGGCTACACCTTC
.,TRBJ2-1,.,TRBV7-3,CASSVGGFSYNEQFF,TGTGCCAGCAGCGTCGGGGGTTTCTCCTACAATGAGCAGTTCTTC
.,TRBJ1-6,.,TRBV6-5,CASSYRTNFNSPLHF,TGTGCCAGCAGTTACAGAACTAACTTTAATTCACCCCTCCACTTT